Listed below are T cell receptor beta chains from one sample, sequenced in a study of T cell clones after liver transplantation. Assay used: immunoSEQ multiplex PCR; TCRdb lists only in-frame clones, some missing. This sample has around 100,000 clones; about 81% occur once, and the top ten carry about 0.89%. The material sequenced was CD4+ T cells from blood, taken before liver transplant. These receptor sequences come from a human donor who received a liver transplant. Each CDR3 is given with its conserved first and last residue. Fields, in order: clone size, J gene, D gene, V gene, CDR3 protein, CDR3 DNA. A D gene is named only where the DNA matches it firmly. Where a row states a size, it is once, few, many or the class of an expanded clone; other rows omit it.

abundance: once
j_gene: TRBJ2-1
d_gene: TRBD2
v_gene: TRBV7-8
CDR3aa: CASSSLGREGLGNEQFF
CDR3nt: TGTGCCAGCAGCTCCCTCGGACGGGAGGGCCTGGGGAATGAGCAGTTCTTC

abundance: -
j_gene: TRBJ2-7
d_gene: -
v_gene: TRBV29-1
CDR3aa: CSAGPHGYEQYF
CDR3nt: TGCAGCGCAGGGCCCCATGGATACGAGCAGTACTTC

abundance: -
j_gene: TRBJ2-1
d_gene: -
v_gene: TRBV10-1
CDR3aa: CASSRTTTGPNYNEQFF
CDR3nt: TGCGCCAGCAGTAGGACTACGACAGGGCCTAACTACAATGAGCAGTTCTTC

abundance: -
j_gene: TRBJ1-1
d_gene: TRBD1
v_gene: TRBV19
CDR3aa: CASSTPGTDRGNTEAFF
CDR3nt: TGTGCCAGTAGTACGCCCGGGACAGACAGGGGGAACACTGAAGCTTTCTTT

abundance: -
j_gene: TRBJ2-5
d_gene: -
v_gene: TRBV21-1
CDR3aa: CASSTRGGAETQYF
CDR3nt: TGTGCCAGCAGCACGAGGGGAGGGGCAGAGACCCAGTACTTC

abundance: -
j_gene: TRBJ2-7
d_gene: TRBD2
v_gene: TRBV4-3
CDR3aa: CASSQDRGGGVYEQYF
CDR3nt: TGCGCCAGCAGCCAAGATCGGGGCGGGGGGGTCTACGAGCAGTACTTC

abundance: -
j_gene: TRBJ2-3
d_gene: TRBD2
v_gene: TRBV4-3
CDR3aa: CASSQRGGVTDTQYF
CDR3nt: TGCGCCAGCAGCCAGCGGGGGGGCGTCACAGATACGCAGTATTTT

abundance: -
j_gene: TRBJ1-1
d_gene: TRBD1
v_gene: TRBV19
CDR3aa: CASSPGQGRMNTEAFF
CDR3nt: TGTGCCAGTAGTCCGGGACAGGGCCGCATGAACACTGAAGCTTTCTTT

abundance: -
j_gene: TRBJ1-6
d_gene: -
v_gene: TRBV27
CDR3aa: CASSLTYNSPLHF
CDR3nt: TGTGCCAGCAGTTTAACCTATAATTCACCCCTCCACTTT

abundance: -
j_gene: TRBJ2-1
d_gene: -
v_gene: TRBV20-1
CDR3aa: CSARDRYEQFF
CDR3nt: TGCAGTGCTAGAGATCGTTATGAGCAGTTCTTC

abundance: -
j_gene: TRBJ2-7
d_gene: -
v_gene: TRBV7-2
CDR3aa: CASGRDASSYEQYF
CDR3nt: TGTGCCAGCGGACGGGACGCGAGCTCCTACGAGCAGTACTTC

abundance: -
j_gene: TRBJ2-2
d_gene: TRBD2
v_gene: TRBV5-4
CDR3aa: CASSLPAGEGNTGELFF
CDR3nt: TGTGCCAGCAGCTTGCCAGCGGGAGAGGGAAACACCGGGGAGCTGTTTTTT

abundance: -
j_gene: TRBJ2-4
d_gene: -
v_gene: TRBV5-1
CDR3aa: CASSFQDSKNIQYF
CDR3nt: TGCGCCAGCAGCTTCCAAGACAGCAAAAACATTCAGTACTTC

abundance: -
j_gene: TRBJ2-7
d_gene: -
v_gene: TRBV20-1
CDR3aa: CSVGGLYEQYF
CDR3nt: TGCAGTGTGGGGGGGCTCTACGAGCAGTACTTC

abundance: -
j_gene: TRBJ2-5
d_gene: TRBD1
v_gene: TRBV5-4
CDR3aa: CASSGDRGDETQYF
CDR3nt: TGTGCCAGCAGCGGAGACAGGGGGGATGAGACCCAGTACTTC

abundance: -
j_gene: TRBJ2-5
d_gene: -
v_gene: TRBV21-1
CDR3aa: CASSQTRRGREETQYF
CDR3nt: TGTGCCAGCAGCCAGACGAGGAGGGGGAGGGAAGAGACCCAGTACTTC

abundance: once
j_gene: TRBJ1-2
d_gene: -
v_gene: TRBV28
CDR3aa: CASSLPARGGYTF
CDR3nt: TGTGCCAGCAGTTTACCGGCCCGCGGTGGCTACACCTTC

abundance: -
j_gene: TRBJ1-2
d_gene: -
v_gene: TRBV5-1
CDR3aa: CASSFGGPSSGYTF
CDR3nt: TGCGCCAGCAGCTTCGGTGGGCCCTCGAGTGGCTACACCTTC

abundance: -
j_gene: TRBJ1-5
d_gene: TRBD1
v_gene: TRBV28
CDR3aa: CASSWQGGSNQPQHF
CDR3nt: TGTGCCAGCAGTTGGCAGGGGGGGAGCAATCAGCCCCAGCATTTT

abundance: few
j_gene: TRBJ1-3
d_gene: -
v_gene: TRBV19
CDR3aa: CASTRDFSGNTIYF
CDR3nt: TGTGCCAGTACCCGGGACTTCTCTGGAAACACCATATATTTT

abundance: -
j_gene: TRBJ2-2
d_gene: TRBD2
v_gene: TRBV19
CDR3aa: CASSILLAGWNTGELFF
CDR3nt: TGTGCCAGTAGTATACTGCTAGCGGGGTGGAACACCGGGGAGCTGTTTTTT

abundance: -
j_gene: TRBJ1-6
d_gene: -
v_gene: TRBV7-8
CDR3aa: CASSALGDSSYNSPLHF
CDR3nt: TGTGCCAGCAGCGCCCTTGGGGATAGCTCCTATAATTCACCCCTCCACTTT

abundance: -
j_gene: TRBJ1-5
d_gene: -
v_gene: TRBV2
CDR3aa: CASSGGVINQPQHF
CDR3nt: TGTGCCAGCAGTGGGGGTGTGATCAATCAGCCCCAGCATTTT

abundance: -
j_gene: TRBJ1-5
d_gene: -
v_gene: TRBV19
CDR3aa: CASRRRQSNQPQHF
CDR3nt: TGTGCCAGTAGGCGGAGGCAGAGCAATCAGCCCCAGCATTTT

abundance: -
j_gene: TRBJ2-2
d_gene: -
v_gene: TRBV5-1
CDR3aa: CASSWEAGELFF
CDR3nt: TGCGCCAGCAGTTGGGAGGCCGGGGAGCTGTTTTTT

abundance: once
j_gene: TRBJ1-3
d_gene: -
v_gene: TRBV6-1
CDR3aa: CASSDPGQPSGNTIYF
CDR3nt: TGTGCCAGCAGTGACCCCGGACAGCCCTCTGGAAACACCATATATTTT

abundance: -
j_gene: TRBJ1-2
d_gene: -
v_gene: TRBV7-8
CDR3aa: CASSVGLPNYGYTF
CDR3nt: TGTGCCAGCAGCGTCGGACTTCCCAACTATGGCTACACCTTC

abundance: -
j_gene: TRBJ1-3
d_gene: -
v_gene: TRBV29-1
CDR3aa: CSVMKGGNTIYF
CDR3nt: TGCAGCGTTATGAAAGGTGGAAACACCATATATTTT

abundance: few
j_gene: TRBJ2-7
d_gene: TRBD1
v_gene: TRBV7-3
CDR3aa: CASSFGLTGGHEQYF
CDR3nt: TGTGCCAGCAGCTTCGGACTGACAGGGGGCCACGAGCAGTACTTC

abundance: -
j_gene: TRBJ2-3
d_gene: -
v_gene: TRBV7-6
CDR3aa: CASSFQPLAPDTQYF
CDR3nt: TGTGCCAGCAGCTTCCAGCCCCTGGCTCCAGATACGCAGTATTTT

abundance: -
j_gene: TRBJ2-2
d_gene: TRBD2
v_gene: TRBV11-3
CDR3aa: CASSERGNTGELFF
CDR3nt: TGTGCCAGCAGTGAGCGGGGGAACACCGGGGAGCTGTTTTTT

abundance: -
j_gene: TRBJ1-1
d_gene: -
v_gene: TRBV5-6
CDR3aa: CASLLRSSMNTEAFF
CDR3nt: TGTGCCAGCCTCCTAAGGTCCTCCATGAACACTGAAGCTTTCTTT

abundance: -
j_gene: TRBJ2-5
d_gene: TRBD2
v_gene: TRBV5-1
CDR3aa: CASSLSLAGGQETQYF
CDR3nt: TGCGCCAGCAGCTTGAGCCTAGCGGGGGGTCAAGAGACCCAGTACTTC

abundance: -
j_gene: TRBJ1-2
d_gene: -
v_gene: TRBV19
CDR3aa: CASRTAGDRRRDGYTF
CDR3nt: TGTGCCAGTAGAACGGCGGGGGATAGAAGAAGGGATGGCTACACCTTC

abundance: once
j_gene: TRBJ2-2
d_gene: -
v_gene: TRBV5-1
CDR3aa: CASSLSGNTGELFF
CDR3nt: TGCGCCAGCAGCTTGAGCGGGAACACCGGGGAGCTGTTTTTT

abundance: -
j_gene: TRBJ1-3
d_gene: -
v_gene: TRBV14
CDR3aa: CASSQYISWNWNTIYF
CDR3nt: TGTGCCAGCAGCCAATACATTTCTTGGAATTGGAACACCATATATTTT

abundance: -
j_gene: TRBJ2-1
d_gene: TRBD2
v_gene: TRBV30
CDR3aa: CAWTSSGSLGRQFF
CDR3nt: TGTGCCTGGACATCCAGCGGGAGTTTGGGGCGGCAGTTCTTC

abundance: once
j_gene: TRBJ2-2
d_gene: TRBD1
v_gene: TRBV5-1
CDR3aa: CASSLVGQTNTGELFF
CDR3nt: TGCGCCAGCAGCTTGGTGGGACAGACGAACACCGGGGAGCTGTTTTTT

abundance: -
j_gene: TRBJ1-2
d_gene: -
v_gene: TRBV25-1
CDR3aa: CASSETWRNYGYTF
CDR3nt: TGTGCCAGCAGTGAGACCTGGAGGAACTATGGCTACACCTTC

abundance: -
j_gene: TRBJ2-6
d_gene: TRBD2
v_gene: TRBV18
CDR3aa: CASSPSLAGFSGANVLTF
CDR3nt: TGTGCCAGCTCACCCTCGCTAGCGGGCTTCTCTGGGGCCAACGTCCTGACTTTC

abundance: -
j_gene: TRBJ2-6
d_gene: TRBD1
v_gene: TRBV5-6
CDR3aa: CASSPADRAGANVLTF
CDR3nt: TGTGCCAGCAGCCCCGCAGACAGGGCTGGGGCCAACGTCCTGACTTTC